Following are 10 T cell receptor beta chains from one sample sequenced in a study of technical replicates of blood from a few donors. The method was immunoSEQ multiplex PCR; TCRdb's version includes in-frame clones alone and lacks a portion of them. In the table there are 80,000 or so clones, approximately 97% of which are singletons. Sequencing input: T cells isolated from PBMCs. These receptors were obtained from a human donor in good health.

In its sample, this clone was seen once. V and J are TRBV2 and TRBJ2-5, with D tentatively TRBD2 (5 bases). CDR3 size: 12 residues. V was pared by 4 bases and J by 5 bases, with 8 bases between. Germline CDR1 and CDR2: SNHLY and FYNNEI. In DNA, the CDR3 is TGTGCCAGCAGTGGGAGGAGGGAGACCCAGTACTTC. Its protein is CASSGRRETQYF.

The chain combines TRBV4-1 with TRBJ1-1; D possibly corresponds to TRBD1 (6 bases). Germline loops: CDR1 MGHRA, CDR2 YSYEKL. The CDR3 loop spans 15 amino acids. Trimming cost V 4 bases and J 0 bases, with 12 bases left between them. CDR3 loop: CASSPRGPMNTEAFF. The CDR3 DNA reads as TGCGCCAGCAGCCCCAGGGGTCCGATGAACACTGAAGCTTTCTTT.

This sequence joins TRBV13 and TRBJ1-6, with TRBD1 matching 9 bases. With 1 base clipped from V and 9 bases from J, the junction kept 4 bases outside the gene matches. From germline, CDR1 is PRHDT and CDR2 FYEKMQ (reference sequence). The CDR3 totals 15 residues. CDR3 bases: TGTGCCAGCAGCTTAGTCGGGACAGGGACTTCACCCCTCCACTTT. Amino acid sequence: CASSLVGTGTSPLHF.

The chain links TRBV5-1 to TRBJ2-7, with D possibly being TRBD2 (5 bases). The CDR3 extends over 15 amino acids. Germline V lookup: CDR1 SGHRS, CDR2 YFSETQ. V shed 2 bases and J shed 1 base, with 13 bases lying between them. CDR3 amino acids: CASSLTREGSYEQYF. For the CDR3, the DNA is TGCGCCAGCAGCTTAACACGGGAAGGTTCCTACGAGCAGTACTTC.

This clone was observed a single time. This chain joins TRBV28 and TRBJ1-4; D call uncertain. CDR3 size: 15 residues. Looked up from germline, CDR1 is MDHEN and CDR2 is SYDVKM. The ends were cut back, 1 base at V and 0 bases at J, with 6 bases in the middle. The CDR3 loop reads CASSLYTSTNEKLFF. The CDR3 coding sequence is TGTGCCAGCAGTTTATACACGTCAACTAATGAAAAACTGTTTTTT.

This clone has just a few counts. This sequence joins TRBV6-1 and TRBJ2-7, with 7 nucleotides matching TRBD1. The V gene end was trimmed by 2 bases and the J gene end by 5 bases; junction bases not matched to a gene: 0. The CDR3 is 12 amino acids. Germline CDR1 is MNHNS and CDR2 is SASEGT. This CDR3 reads CASSEQGDEQYF. CDR3 nucleotide sequence: TGTGCCAGCAGTGAACAGGGGGACGAGCAGTACTTC.

This sequence joins TRBV11-2 and TRBJ2-7; 8 bases line up with TRBD1. The V gene's germline CDR1 is SGHAT and CDR2 FQNNGV. This CDR3 spans 16 amino acids. Losses at the gene ends were 5 bases for V and 5 bases for J; bases not matched to a gene: 14. The CDR3 loop is CASSTLKGQAVHEQYF. Written as DNA, the CDR3 is TGTGCCAGCAGCACTCTTAAGGGACAGGCGGTCCACGAGCAGTACTTC. The whole variable domain, filled in from reference TRBV11-2 and TRBJ2-7, reads EAGVAQSPRYKIIEKRQSVAFWCNPISGHATLYWYQQILGQGPKLLIQFQNNGVVDDSQLPKDRFSAERLKGVDSTLKIQPAKLEDSAVYLCASSTLKGQAVHEQYFGPGTRLTVT.

The chain has TRBV4-1 and TRBJ2-7; possibly TRBD1 for D (6 bases). Trimming removed 4 bases from V and 3 bases from J, with 13 bases in between. The CDR3 length is 14 residues. Germline CDR1 and CDR2: MGHRA and YSYEKL. The CDR3 here is CASSPFDRSYEQYF. The CDR3 DNA reads as TGCGCCAGCAGCCCCTTCGACAGGAGCTACGAGCAGTACTTC.

Only one count was recorded for this clone. The genes are TRBV21-1 and TRBJ2-6; TRBD2 was called by the table and not checked on the DNA. TRBV21-1 is recorded as a pseudogene. The CDR3 totals 22 residues. CDR3: CASSKEVLGETQSSSGANVLTF. CDR3 sequence (DNA): TGTGCCAGCAGCAAAGAAGTGTTAGGAGAAACACAATCCTCTTCTGGGGCCAACGTCCTGACTTTC.

The sample holds a few counts of this clone. The rearrangement uses TRBV7-9 and TRBJ1-1, with D hard to call. Between the trimmed V and J ends, which lost 1 base and 8 bases, there was a span of 5 bases. The CDR3 loop spans 11 amino acids. The germline CDR1 and CDR2 sequences are SEHNR and FQNEAQ (reference sequence). For the CDR3, the DNA is TGTGCCAGCAGCTTAGGAGGAGAAGCTTTCTTT. This codes for CASSLGGEAFF.